One sample yielded the 23 T cell receptor beta chains listed below, sequenced in a study of T cell responses to AZD1222 COVID-19 vaccine. Using immunoSEQ multiplex PCR, the repertoire was profiled, and TCRdb retains in-frame clones only, with some absent. The sample yields around 83,000 clones, roughly 82% seen once. The sample in question was peripheral blood, obtained on day 0 of AZD1222 vaccination. All receptors derive from an adult in good health.

This clone was seen only a few times. The V call is TRBV10-2, the J call TRBJ2-1; D gene unclear. The germline V and J ends were trimmed by 6 bases and 3 bases, with 6 bases remaining between them. Looked up from germline, CDR1 is WSHSY and CDR2 is SAAADI. This CDR3 comprises 12 residues. The CDR3 sequence: CASRQDYNEQFF. The CDR3 DNA follows: TGCGCCAGCAGGCAGGACTACAATGAGCAGTTCTTC.

This clone appeared a single time. V usage is TRBV19 and J usage is TRBJ2-7; tentatively, D is TRBD1 or TRBD2 (5 bases each). The germline V gene encodes CDR1 LNHDA and CDR2 SQIVND (reference sequence). There are 14 residues in the CDR3. The ends were cut back, 3 bases at V and 4 bases at J, with 13 bases in the middle. The CDR3 DNA reads TGTGCCAGTAGTATGTCGGGGCTTCAGTACGAGCAGTACTTC. Amino acid sequence: CASSMSGLQYEQYF. Complete variable domain (other parts from reference TRBV19 and TRBJ2-7): DGGITQSPKYLFRKEGQNVTLSCEQNLNHDAMYWYRQDPGQGLRLIYYSQIVNDFQKGDIAEGYSVSREKKESFPLTVTSAQKNPTAFYLCASSMSGLQYEQYFGPGTRLTVT.

The V gene is TRBV19, the J gene TRBJ2-3, with TRBD1 as a possible D gene (5 bases). The CDR3 extends over 13 amino acids. Germline CDR1 is LNHDA and CDR2 is SQIVND (reference sequence). The V gene lost 7 bases and the J gene lost 0 bases, with 8 bases spanning the gap. DNA for the CDR3: TGTGCCAGTAATACAGGAAGCACAGATACGCAGTATTTT. Its protein is CASNTGSTDTQYF.

This clone was counted only a few times. This chain links TRBV5-6 with TRBJ1-6; 11 nucleotides match TRBD1. The J segment lost 5 bases and the V segment lost 3 bases, leaving 10 bases of the junction unmatched. CDR1 and CDR2 (germline): SGHDT, YYEEEE. The CDR3 is made up of 18 amino acids. The CDR3 here is CASSSDRGRYGNNSPLHF. In DNA, the CDR3 is TGTGCCAGCAGCTCGGACAGGGGGCGGTACGGGAATAATTCACCCCTCCACTTT.

The chain uses TRBV7-2 and TRBJ2-5; no definite D call. V lost 5 bases to trimming and J lost 0 bases, with 7 bases between them. The CDR3 has 13 amino acids. Germline-derived CDR1 and CDR2 are SGHTA and FQGNSA. The CDR3 sequence is CASSLVYQETQYF. CDR3 DNA: TGTGCCAGCAGCCTAGTGTACCAAGAGACCCAGTACTTC.

This clone was counted only a few times. The chain is built from TRBV29-1 and TRBJ1-2; TRBD1 matches 10 bases. Germline lookup yields CDR1 SQVTM and CDR2 ANQGSEA. The ends lost 7 bases at V and 5 bases at J; junction bases unmatched: 4. The CDR3 covers 12 residues. The CDR3 here is CSGGQGRYGYTF. The CDR3 region has the DNA TGCAGCGGGGGACAGGGGAGATATGGCTACACCTTC.

V and J are TRBV9 and TRBJ2-2, with 9 bases lining up with TRBD2. CDR3 length: 15 residues. Trimming at V came to 2 bases and at J to 6 bases, leaving 5 bases not matched to a gene. CDR1 is SGDLS and CDR2 is YYNGEE in the germline V gene. In DNA form, the CDR3 reads TGTGCCAGCAGCGTCTGGCGGGGGGGTTCCGGGGAGCTGTTTTTT. Its protein is CASSVWRGGSGELFF.

The chain has TRBV5-6 and TRBJ2-5; D is unclear. Deletions cut 1 base from V and 4 bases from J, with 2 bases between. CDR3 size: 11 residues. CDR1 and CDR2 (germline): SGHDT, YYEEEE. This CDR3 is CASSLRETQYF. The DNA for the CDR3 is TGTGCCAGCAGCTTGAGAGAGACCCAGTACTTC.

J is TRBJ1-2 and V is TRBV6-5, with 8 nucleotides matching TRBD1. The length of the CDR3 is 15 residues. From germline, CDR1 is MNHEY and CDR2 SVGAGI. CDR3 nucleotides: TGTGCAACCTCTGCAGTAACAGGGGGAAACTATGGCTACACCTTC. Amino acid sequence: CATSAVTGGNYGYTF.

This rearrangement joins TRBV4-1 to TRBJ1-1, with 10 bases that match TRBD1. V lost 2 bases, J lost 0 bases, and 3 bases stayed unmatched. The CDR3 totals 16 residues. Germline CDR1 reads MGHRA; CDR2 reads YSYEKL. DNA of the CDR3: TGCGCCAGCAGCCAAAGGACAGGGGGGGTGAACACTGAAGCTTTCTTT. It encodes CASSQRTGGVNTEAFF.

The chain uses TRBV18 and TRBJ2-2, with 9 bases identical to TRBD1. In germline, CDR1 is KGHSH, CDR2 LQKENI. The V gene end was trimmed by 4 bases and the J gene end by 3 bases; junction bases not matched to a gene: 3. The CDR3 is 15 amino acids. The CDR3 sequence is CASSRTGGDTGELFF. The CDR3 DNA reads TGTGCCAGCTCACGAACAGGGGGCGACACCGGGGAGCTGTTTTTT.

Within the sample, this clone is medium-sized. The chain recombines TRBV2 with TRBJ1-1; 9 bases align to TRBD1. Trimming removed 5 bases from V and 5 bases from J; junction bases left unmatched: 6. The CDR3 length is 14 residues. Per the germline V gene, CDR1 is SNHLY and CDR2 is FYNNEI. This CDR3 reads CASSQQGAATEAFF. The CDR3 DNA follows: TGTGCCAGCAGTCAACAGGGGGCGGCGACTGAAGCTTTCTTT.

This clone was detected once. The rearrangement links TRBV2 to TRBJ2-1; D is tentatively TRBD1 or TRBD2 (5 bases each). In germline, CDR1 is SNHLY, CDR2 FYNNEI. This CDR3 has 14 amino acids. Trimming left V 2 bases short and J 9 bases short, with 14 bases between. In DNA form, the CDR3 reads TGTGCCAGCAGTGAATTGGTGAGTGGGACTGAGCAGTTCTTC. It encodes CASSELVSGTEQFF.

The chain combines TRBV15 with TRBJ1-4, with unresolved D. The V end lost 5 bases, the J end lost 7 bases, and 11 bases lay between the germline ends. The CDR3 runs to 13 residues. Germline-derived CDR1 and CDR2 are LNHNV and YYDKDF (reference sequence). The CDR3 DNA reads as TGTGCCACCAGCCCCGGAAAGGGTGAAAAACTGTTTTTT. Translation gives CATSPGKGEKLFF.

DNA for the CDR3: TGTGCCAGCAGTTTTAGGGGAGCTAACTATGGCTACACCTTC. Translation: CASSFRGANYGYTF. The chain has TRBV27 and TRBJ1-2; a possible D gene is TRBD1 (5 bases). CDR1 is MNHEY, CDR2 SMNVEV, per germline (reference sequence). The CDR3 sequence is 14 residues long. Trimming removed 3 bases at V and 0 bases at J, with 8 bases between.

V gene TRBV4-3 combines with J gene TRBJ1-4, with D possibly matching TRBD1 (5 bases). V was pared by 4 bases and J by 1 base, with 10 bases between. Per the germline V gene, CDR1 is LGHNA and CDR2 is YSLEER. There are 15 residues in the CDR3. In DNA, the CDR3 is TGCGCCAGCAGCCGATTAGACAGAACTAATGAAAAACTGTTTTTT. It specifies CASSRLDRTNEKLFF.

The chain employs TRBV28 and TRBJ2-6; 10 nucleotides agree with TRBD2. The CDR3 covers 21 residues. Germline loops: CDR1 MDHEN, CDR2 SYDVKM. J was trimmed by 0 bases and V by 8 bases; bases with no gene match: 19. CDR3 sequence reads: CASFYRASGSFPFSGANVLTF. The CDR3 DNA reads as TGTGCCAGCTTCTACCGTGCTAGCGGGAGTTTCCCTTTCTCTGGGGCCAACGTCCTGACTTTC.

V usage is TRBV5-1 and J usage is TRBJ1-2, with D possibly being TRBD1 (5 bases). V lost 0 bases and J 6 bases, leaving 9 bases between the germline ends. The CDR3 totals 13 residues. In germline, CDR1 is SGHRS, CDR2 YFSETQ. CDR3 residues: CASSLVQGDGYTF. The CDR3 DNA is TGCGCCAGCAGCTTGGTTCAGGGAGATGGCTACACCTTC.

The chain employs TRBV7-9 and TRBJ1-2; tentatively, D is TRBD1 (6 bases). This CDR3 is 15 amino acids long. V lost 7 bases, J lost 4 bases, and 19 bases lay in between. Germline values: CDR1 SEHNR, CDR2 FQNEAQ (reference sequence). CDR3 loop: CASTTEGGRGYGYTF. The CDR3 nucleotides are TGTGCCAGCACCACGGAAGGGGGTCGGGGCTATGGCTACACCTTC.

This sequence joins TRBV28 and TRBJ2-1, with D possibly being TRBD1 or TRBD2 (5 bases each). This CDR3 is 14 amino acids long. Trimming cost V 7 bases and J 8 bases, with 18 bases left between them. Germline CDR1 is MDHEN and CDR2 is SYDVKM. CDR3 nucleotides: TGTGCCAGCATCTCGCTTTCCCGGGGCCATGAGCAGTTCTTC. Its protein product is CASISLSRGHEQFF. The whole variable domain, remainder taken from reference TRBV28 and TRBJ2-1, is DVKVTQSSRYLVKRTGEKVFLECVQDMDHENMFWYRQDPGLGLRLIYFSYDVKMKEKGDIPEGYSVSREKKERFSLILESASTNQTSMYLCASISLSRGHEQFFGPGTRLTVL.

The chain recombines TRBV6-4 with TRBJ1-1; TRBD1 agrees at 8 bases. CDR1 is MRHNA and CDR2 is SNTAGT in the germline V gene. The CDR3 sequence is 14 residues long. The J segment lost 1 base and the V segment lost 6 bases, leaving 4 bases of the junction unmatched. DNA of the CDR3: TGTGCCAGCAGATTGGACAGGGAGAACACTGAAGCTTTCTTT. Its protein is CASRLDRENTEAFF.

V is TRBV6-2 or TRBV6-3 and J is TRBJ1-1, with 10 bases lining up with TRBD1. Germline loops: CDR1 MNHEY, CDR2 SVGEGT. The CDR3 has 16 amino acids. V lost 2 bases and J lost 4; bases outside the gene matches: 7. The CDR3 region has the DNA TGTGCCAGCAGTTACCCCGACAGGGGGCTCACCACTGAAGCTTTCTTT. This codes for CASSYPDRGLTTEAFF.

CDR3 sequence: CASSPAYEQFF. Here the CDR3 DNA reads TGTGCCAGCAGTCCGGCTTATGAGCAGTTCTTC. The chain couples TRBV12-3 or TRBV12-4 to TRBJ2-1; D not resolved. V shed 5 bases and J shed 8 bases, with 7 bases lying between them. This CDR3 is built from 11 residues.